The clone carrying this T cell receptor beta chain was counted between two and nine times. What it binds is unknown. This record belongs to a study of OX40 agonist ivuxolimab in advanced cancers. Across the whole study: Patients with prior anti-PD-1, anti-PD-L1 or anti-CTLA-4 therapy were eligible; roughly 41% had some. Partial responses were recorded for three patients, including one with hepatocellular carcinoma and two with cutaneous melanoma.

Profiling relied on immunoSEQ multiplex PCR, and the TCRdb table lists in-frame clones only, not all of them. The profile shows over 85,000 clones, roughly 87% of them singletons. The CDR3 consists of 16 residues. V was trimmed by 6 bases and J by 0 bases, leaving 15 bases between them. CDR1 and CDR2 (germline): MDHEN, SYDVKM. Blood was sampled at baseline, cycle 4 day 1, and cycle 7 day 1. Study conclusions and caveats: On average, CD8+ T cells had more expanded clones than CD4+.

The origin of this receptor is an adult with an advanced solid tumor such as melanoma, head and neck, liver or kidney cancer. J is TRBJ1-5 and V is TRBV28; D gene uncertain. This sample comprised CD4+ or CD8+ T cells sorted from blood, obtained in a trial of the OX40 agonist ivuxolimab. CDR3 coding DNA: TGTGCCAGCAGCCCTACTACAGACTATAGCAATCAGCCCCAGCATTTT. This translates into CASSPTTDYSNQPQHF.